This is a list of T cell receptor beta chains from one sample in a study of T cell responses to AZD1222 COVID-19 vaccine. Sequencing was performed with immunoSEQ multiplex PCR; in TCRdb, only in-frame clones are kept and a portion is missing. This table has roughly 150,000 clones, around nine tenths appearing once. The specimen comprised peripheral blood, sampled 28 days after the second AZD1222 dose. The origin of the receptors is an adult who received the AZD1222 COVID-19 vaccine. Both conserved end residues are part of each CDR3. D genes are given only for firm matches.

V: TRBV11-3
J: TRBJ1-1
D: -
CDR3: CASSPQGNTEAFF
DNA: TGTGCCAGCAGCCCCCAGGGGAACACTGAAGCTTTCTTT

V: TRBV15
J: TRBJ1-4
D: -
CDR3: CATRKGNEKLFF
DNA: TGTGCCACCCGGAAGGGTAATGAAAAACTGTTTTTT

V: TRBV9
J: TRBJ2-1
D: TRBD2
CDR3: CASSVSTSGVNEQFF
DNA: TGTGCCAGCAGCGTATCGACTAGCGGGGTCAATGAGCAGTTCTTC

V: TRBV5-5
J: TRBJ1-2
D: -
CDR3: CASSLGSNLVTGPGLEGYTF
DNA: TGTGCCAGCAGCTTGGGGTCCAACCTCGTAACAGGGCCTGGGCTGGAAGGCTACACCTTC

V: TRBV4-1
J: TRBJ1-1
D: TRBD1
CDR3: CASRLDRGNTEAFF
DNA: TGCGCCAGCAGATTGGACAGGGGGAACACTGAAGCTTTCTTT

V: TRBV19
J: TRBJ1-5
D: -
CDR3: CASSPGQHSNQPQHF
DNA: TGTGCCAGTAGCCCGGGACAACATAGCAATCAGCCCCAGCATTTT

V: TRBV11-2
J: TRBJ1-3
D: -
CDR3: CASRGPTKPGNTIYF
DNA: TGTGCCAGCAGGGGACCGACGAAGCCTGGAAACACCATATATTTT

V: TRBV5-6
J: TRBJ2-3
D: TRBD1
CDR3: CASSLPGQGARDTQYF
DNA: TGTGCCAGCAGCTTACCGGGACAGGGGGCGAGAGATACGCAGTATTTT

V: TRBV11-2
J: TRBJ2-6
D: -
CDR3: CASSLRGPGANVLTF
DNA: TGTGCCAGCAGCTTAAGGGGCCCTGGGGCCAACGTCCTGACTTTC

V: TRBV3-1/TRBV3-2
J: TRBJ2-5
D: -
CDR3: CASSQGGTREETQYF
DNA: TGTGCCAGCAGCCAAGGTGGCACGAGAGAAGAGACCCAGTACTTC

V: TRBV7-2
J: TRBJ2-7
D: TRBD1
CDR3: CASSRTGAYEQYF
DNA: TGTGCCAGCAGCCGGACAGGGGCCTACGAGCAGTACTTC

V: TRBV7-9
J: TRBJ1-2
D: -
CDR3: CASSLDGDGYTF
DNA: TGTGCCAGCAGCTTAGACGGGGATGGCTACACCTTC

V: TRBV5-1
J: TRBJ2-2
D: -
CDR3: CASSLVRGPTNTGELFF
DNA: TGCGCCAGCAGCTTGGTAAGAGGGCCAACTAACACCGGGGAGCTGTTTTTT

V: TRBV5-5
J: TRBJ1-3
D: -
CDR3: CASSLRTDFGNTIYF
DNA: TGTGCCAGCAGCTTGAGGACAGACTTTGGAAACACCATATATTTT

V: TRBV19
J: TRBJ2-7
D: -
CDR3: CASSPGTASYEQYF
DNA: TGTGCCAGTAGTCCTGGGACTGCCTCCTACGAGCAGTACTTC

V: TRBV27
J: TRBJ1-1
D: -
CDR3: CASRSGGEGTEAFF
DNA: TGTGCCAGCAGATCTGGGGGCGAGGGTACTGAAGCTTTCTTT

V: TRBV10-3
J: TRBJ1-2
D: -
CDR3: CAISAGAWDYGYTF
DNA: TGTGCCATCAGTGCGGGGGCGTGGGACTATGGCTACACCTTC

V: TRBV14
J: TRBJ2-3
D: TRBD2
CDR3: CASSQESGVNTDTQYF
DNA: TGTGCCAGCAGCCAAGAAAGCGGGGTGAACACAGATACGCAGTATTTT

V: TRBV13
J: TRBJ2-7
D: -
CDR3: CASSFSGEQYF
DNA: TGTGCCAGCAGCTTCTCGGGCGAGCAGTACTTC

V: TRBV9
J: TRBJ1-1
D: -
CDR3: CASRAGVGTEAFF
DNA: TGTGCCAGCAGGGCAGGGGTCGGCACTGAAGCTTTCTTT

V: TRBV11-2
J: TRBJ2-2
D: -
CDR3: CASRIHNTGELFF
DNA: TGTGCCAGCAGGATTCACAACACCGGGGAGCTGTTTTTT

V: TRBV19
J: TRBJ1-4
D: -
CDR3: CASSITAEKLFF
DNA: TGTGCCAGTAGTATAACGGCGGAAAAACTGTTTTTT

V: TRBV28
J: TRBJ1-4
D: -
CDR3: CASSFGVREKLFF
DNA: TGTGCCAGCAGTTTTGGAGTACGGGAAAAACTGTTTTTT

V: TRBV3-1/TRBV3-2
J: TRBJ1-2
D: -
CDR3: CASSPGRGANYGYTF
DNA: TGTGCCAGCAGCCCAGGGAGGGGTGCTAACTATGGCTACACCTTC

V: TRBV29-1
J: TRBJ1-5
D: -
CDR3: CSVVQGEGQPQHF
DNA: TGCAGCGTTGTACAGGGTGAAGGGCAGCCCCAGCATTTT

V: TRBV4-3
J: TRBJ1-1
D: -
CDR3: CASSQDPMMNTEAFF
DNA: TGCGCCAGCAGCCAAGATCCAATGATGAACACTGAAGCTTTCTTT

V: TRBV15
J: TRBJ1-2
D: TRBD1
CDR3: CATSAAGQGEGLGYTF
DNA: TGTGCCACCAGCGCCGCCGGACAGGGAGAGGGTCTTGGCTACACCTTC